Listed below are T cell receptor beta chains from one sample, sequenced in a study of T-cell reconstitution after alpha-beta-depleted transplantation in children. From the PCR reads, TCRdb called clonotypes with MiXCR, one entry per CDR3 protein. Of 140,000 to 150,000 distinct CDR3 sequences in the sample, 8% to 10% are singletons; the top ten hold 15% to 20%. The starting material was PBMCs, mostly from graft donor cells, obtained 180 days after TCRalphabeta/CD19-depleted stem cell transplant. The origin of the receptors is a female patient aged 2-10 years who had a stem cell transplant for congenital amegakaryocytic thrombocytopenia, so the T cells may come from the graft donor. The conserved cysteine and the conserved F or W are not part of the CDR3 here. D genes are given only for firm matches.

>.|TRBV7-2
ASSLVGSGNQPQH
>.|TRBV20-1
SATAGLAQY
>TRBD1|TRBV6-2/TRBV6-3
ASSYRTGALVSPLH
>TRBD1|TRBV7-2
ASSLGQAYTDTQY
>TRBD2|TRBV7-9
ASSLHRAGRSYNEQF
>TRBD1|TRBV29-1
SVWTGGESYEQY
>.|TRBV7-6
ASSNRPGGYGYT
>TRBD1|TRBV14
ASSHLGQGADEQF
>.|TRBV7-2
ASSAYRATYEQY
>.|TRBV9
ASSVGGNREAF
>.|TRBV6-1
ASIETAKNIQY
>TRBD1|TRBV28
ASSSSRDRVVRNEQF
>.|TRBV5-1
ASSLEGETQY
>TRBD1|TRBV15
ATSRTDRGGWTDTQY
>TRBD1|TRBV10-3
AIPERSPRDSLPTNTEAF
>TRBD1|TRBV15
ATNTGTAYGYT
>TRBD1|TRBV5-1
ASSRQGEETQY
>TRBD2|TRBV20-1
SARSGGNTGELF
>.|TRBV19
ASSIGYRSASYEQY
>TRBD1|TRBV4-1
ASSSRYRGQFGYT
>TRBD2|TRBV5-1
ASGGLAGTSEQF
>.|TRBV12-3/TRBV12-4
ASTSGVLAKNIQY
>TRBD1|TRBV12-3/TRBV12-4
ASWDRDLYGYT
>.|TRBV20-1
SARGDFISYEQY
>TRBD2|TRBV4-2
ASSKSRSGTTTDTQY
>.|TRBV29-1
SVADAENTIY
>TRBD2|TRBV12-3/TRBV12-4
ASRGLAGANEQF
>TRBD2|TRBV6-5
ASSYSTWGTSIYEQY
>.|TRBV12-3/TRBV12-4
ASSLTSGVTDTQY
>.|TRBV6-5
ASSYSTEESSYEQY
>TRBD2|TRBV7-9
ASSLGRMAAILAGGSYEQY
>.|TRBV28
ASSLWPHTDTQY
>TRBD2|TRBV20-1
SVSGVTSTDTQY
>.|TRBV20-1
SARRDSGSYEQY
>.|TRBV7-2
ASSLAPARPDTQY
>TRBD1|TRBV28
ASGHHGRGWPTEAF
>.|TRBV5-1
ASSRDPPREQY
>.|TRBV5-1
ASSLYDSYNEQF
>.|TRBV20-1
SASWRSSYNEQF
>.|TRBV21-1
ASSKDRQQY
>.|TRBV20-1
SARKGGGEQF
>TRBD2|TRBV29-1
SAGTSGNNEQF
>.|TRBV4-1
ASSHLIGPGYANTGELF
>.|TRBV20-1
SARDLQHKVQF
>.|TRBV19
ASSIGTGRRETQY
>TRBD1|TRBV12-3/TRBV12-4
ASSFGTGGIGELF